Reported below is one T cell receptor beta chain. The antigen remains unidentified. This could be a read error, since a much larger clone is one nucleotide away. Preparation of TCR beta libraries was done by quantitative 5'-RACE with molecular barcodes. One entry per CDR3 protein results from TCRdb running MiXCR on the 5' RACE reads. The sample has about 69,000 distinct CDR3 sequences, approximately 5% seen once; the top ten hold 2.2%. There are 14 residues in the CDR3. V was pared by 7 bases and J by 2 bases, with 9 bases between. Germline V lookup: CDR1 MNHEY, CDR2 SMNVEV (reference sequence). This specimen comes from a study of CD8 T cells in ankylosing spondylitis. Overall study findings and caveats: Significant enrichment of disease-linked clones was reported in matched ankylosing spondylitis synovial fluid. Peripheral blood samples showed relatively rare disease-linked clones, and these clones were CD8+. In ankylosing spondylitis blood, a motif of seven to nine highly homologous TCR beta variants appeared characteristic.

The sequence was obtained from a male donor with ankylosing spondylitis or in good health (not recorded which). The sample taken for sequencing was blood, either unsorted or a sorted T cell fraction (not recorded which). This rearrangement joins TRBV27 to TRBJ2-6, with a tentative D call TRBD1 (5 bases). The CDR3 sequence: CASKQETGANVLTF. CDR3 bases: TGTGCCAGCAAACAGGAGACTGGGGCCAACGTCCTGACTTTC.